Listed below are T cell receptor beta chains from one sample, sequenced in a study of blood T cell repertoires in COVID-19. The repertoire was sequenced with immunoSEQ multiplex PCR; TCRdb's copy has only in-frame clones and lacks some. The repertoire holds 200,000 to 300,000 clones, with around 88% as singletons. Material for sequencing was PBMCs or T cells enriched from blood (not recorded which). These receptors all come from a woman aged 25 to 39 who had recovered from COVID-19. The CDR3 runs from the conserved cysteine through the conserved F or W. The order of the fields is clone size, J gene, V gene, CDR3 length, D gene, CDR3 DNA, CDR3 protein. The D gene is left open where the match is weak. Rows give clone size only sometimes, using once, few, many, or a class for an expanded clone.

>.|TRBJ2-2|TRBV28|15|.
TGTGCCAGCAGTTTAGTACACATGAACACCGGGGAGCTGTTTTTT
CASSLVHMNTGELFF
>.|TRBJ1-1|TRBV24-1|10|.
TGTGCCACCCAAGGGCCAGGGGCTTTCTTT
CATQGPGAFF
>.|TRBJ2-7|TRBV7-2|14|.
TGTGCCAGCAGCTTTGGAGACTCTACCTACGAGCAGTACTTC
CASSFGDSTYEQYF
>.|TRBJ2-5|TRBV15|15|TRBD1
TGTGCCACCAGCAGAGACCGGGGACAGGGCGAGACCCAGTACTTC
CATSRDRGQGETQYF
>once|TRBJ2-1|TRBV7-2|14|.
TGTGCCAGCAGCCCCGCCGGGAATTACAATGAGCAGTTCTTC
CASSPAGNYNEQFF
>.|TRBJ1-1|TRBV7-5|18|.
TGTGCCAGAAGCCCGACCCTTGGGGGACAGTGCATGAACACTGAAGCTTTCTTT
CARSPTLGGQCMNTEAFF
>.|TRBJ1-1|TRBV2|13|.
TGTGCCAGCAGAGGCACAGGGTACACTGAAGCTTTCTTT
CASRGTGYTEAFF
>.|TRBJ2-1|TRBV7-2|13|.
TGTGCCAGCAGCATTACTAGAAAGAATGAGCAGTTCTTC
CASSITRKNEQFF
>.|TRBJ2-7|TRBV21-1|16|.
TGTGCCAGCAGCAAAGGACAGGACCGGGAAAGGCCCGAGCAGTACTTC
CASSKGQDRERPEQYF
>.|TRBJ1-1|TRBV5-1|16|TRBD1
TGCGCCAGCAGCTTGGCAGGGGACAGCCTTAACACTGAAGCTTTCTTT
CASSLAGDSLNTEAFF
>.|TRBJ1-1|TRBV6-2/TRBV6-3|16|.
TGTGCCAGCACCCCCTTAAGCTGGTTTAGAAACACTGAAGCTTTCTTT
CASTPLSWFRNTEAFF
>.|TRBJ1-4|TRBV11-2|15|TRBD1
TGTGCCAGCAGCTCGCAGGACAGGGCAGTTGAAAAACTGTTTTTT
CASSSQDRAVEKLFF
>.|TRBJ1-2|TRBV5-6|13|.
TGTGCCAGCAGCTTAAGGGGCAGACATGGCTACACCTTC
CASSLRGRHGYTF
>.|TRBJ1-2|TRBV10-3|14|TRBD1
TGTGCCATCAGTGGAGGACAGGGGGCTTATGGCTACACCTTC
CAISGGQGAYGYTF
>.|TRBJ2-6|TRBV4-2|15|.
TGTGCCAGCAGCCCCGGGACTGCTGGGGCCAACGTCCTGACTTTC
CASSPGTAGANVLTF
>many|TRBJ1-1|TRBV5-6|14|TRBD1
TGTGCCAGCAGCTCGACAGGGTCGAGGACTGAAGCTTTCTTT
CASSSTGSRTEAFF
>few|TRBJ2-5|TRBV5-1|16|TRBD1
TGCGCCAGCAGCTTGGCCCCACAGGGGGCAGGGGAGACCCAGTACTTC
CASSLAPQGAGETQYF
>few|TRBJ2-3|TRBV9|16|TRBD2
TGTGCCAGCAGCAAACGGACTAGGGCCTCCACAGATACGCAGTATTTT
CASSKRTRASTDTQYF
>.|TRBJ2-5|TRBV19|15|TRBD2
TGTGCCAGTAGTATAGCGGGAGGCCCACTCCGGACCCAGTACTTC
CASSIAGGPLRTQYF
>.|TRBJ2-1|TRBV5-1|15|.
TGCGCCAGCAGCTTGGCCAGGGGATCCTACAATGAGCAGTTCTTC
CASSLARGSYNEQFF
>.|TRBJ2-3|TRBV7-2|19|TRBD1
TGTGCCAGCAGCTTTCGGACATCAAGGGGGCCACAAAGCACAGATACGCAGTATTTT
CASSFRTSRGPQSTDTQYF
>.|TRBJ2-2|TRBV19|15|TRBD1
TGTGCCAGTAGTGTACAGGGGGCGGTCATCGGGGAGCTGTTTTTT
CASSVQGAVIGELFF
>.|TRBJ2-1|TRBV6-5|13|.
TGTGCCAGCAGTTACATAGAGAACAATGAGCAGTTCTTC
CASSYIENNEQFF
>.|TRBJ2-3|TRBV18|15|TRBD2
TGTGCCAGCTCAGATAGCGGGAGGGCCGCAGATACGCAGTATTTT
CASSDSGRAADTQYF
>.|TRBJ2-5|TRBV11-2|15|.
TGTGCCAGCAGCTTTGGGGACAAGAGACAAGAGACCCAGTACTTC
CASSFGDKRQETQYF
>.|TRBJ1-2|TRBV11-3|15|TRBD1
TGTGCCAGCACCATTCTTCTAGACAGGGGAATGGGCTACACCTTC
CASTILLDRGMGYTF
>.|TRBJ2-1|TRBV6-2/TRBV6-3|14|TRBD2
TGTGCCAGCAGACCTAGCGGGAGGGGCAATGAGCAGTTCTTC
CASRPSGRGNEQFF
>once|TRBJ1-2|TRBV25-1|15|TRBD1
TGTGCCAGCGCCCCCCGACCCGGGACAGGGTATGGCTACACCTTC
CASAPRPGTGYGYTF
>.|TRBJ1-3|TRBV5-6|16|.
TGTGCCAGCACCGTACGTCTACAGGGAACGGGAAACACCATATATTTT
CASTVRLQGTGNTIYF